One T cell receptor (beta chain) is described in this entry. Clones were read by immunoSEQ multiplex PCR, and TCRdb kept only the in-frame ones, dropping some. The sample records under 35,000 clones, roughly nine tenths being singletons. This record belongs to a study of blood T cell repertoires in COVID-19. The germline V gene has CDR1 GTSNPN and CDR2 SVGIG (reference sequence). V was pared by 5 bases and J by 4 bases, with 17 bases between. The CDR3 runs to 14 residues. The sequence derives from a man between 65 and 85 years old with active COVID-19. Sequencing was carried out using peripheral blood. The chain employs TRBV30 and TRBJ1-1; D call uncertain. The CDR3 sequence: CAWDQGEVFTEAFF. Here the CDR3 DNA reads TGTGCCTGGGATCAAGGAGAGGTTTTCACTGAAGCTTTCTTT. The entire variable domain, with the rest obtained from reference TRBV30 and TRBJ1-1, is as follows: SQTIHQWPATLVQPVGSPLSLECTVEGTSNPNLYWYRQAAGRGLQLLFYSVGIGQISSEVPQNLSASRPQDRQFILSSKKLLLSDSGFYLCAWDQGEVFTEAFFGQGTRLTVV.